Presented here are 9 T cell receptor beta chains from one specimen sequenced in a study of T cell changes during pregnancy in multiple sclerosis. Profiled with immunoSEQ multiplex PCR; TCRdb holds only in-frame clones, not every one. The table includes about 64,000 clones, about nine tenths detected once. The specimen was peripheral blood, collected in the second trimester of pregnancy. These receptors came from a female donor with multiple sclerosis, enrolled in a pregnancy study.

V is TRBV18 and J is TRBJ2-5; D is ambiguous. Germline CDR1 reads KGHSH; CDR2 reads LQKENI. V lost 4 bases and J lost 3, with 9 bases in between. The CDR3 has 13 amino acids. The CDR3 sequence: CASSRADEETQYF. CDR3 coding DNA: TGTGCCAGCTCACGGGCAGACGAAGAGACCCAGTACTTC.

This sequence joins TRBV12-2 and TRBJ1-1; whether TRBD1, the table's D call, matches the DNA was not checked. TRBV12-2 is a known pseudogene. The length of the CDR3 is 20 residues. The CDR3 DNA is TGTGCAAGTCGCTTAAATGACGGCGAGTTCCTGGACAGGGAGGGGACTGAAGCTTTCTTT. It codes for CASRLNDGEFLDREGTEAFF.

V and J are TRBV28 and TRBJ1-5; D perhaps matches TRBD1 (6 bases). The CDR3 is 15 amino acids. From germline, CDR1 is MDHEN and CDR2 SYDVKM. Trimming pared 5 bases from V and 6 bases from J, leaving 17 bases between. CDR3 nucleotide sequence: TGTGCCAGCAGTGGGGACAAAAAGAAGGGTCAGCCCCAGCATTTT. It specifies CASSGDKKKGQPQHF.

The J gene is TRBJ1-2, the V gene TRBV25-1; 10 bases match TRBD1. Germline loops: CDR1 MGHDK, CDR2 SYGVNS. The CDR3 length is 16 residues. The V gene end was trimmed by 0 bases and the J gene end by 8 bases; junction bases not matched to a gene: 9. Written as DNA, the CDR3 is TGTGCCAGCAGTGAATATATGGGGACAGGGGTTAACGGCTACACCTTC. Translating it yields CASSEYMGTGVNGYTF.

The V gene is TRBV6-1, the J gene TRBJ2-5, with 10 bases that match TRBD2. Trimming cost V 3 bases and J 1 base; bases outside gene matches: 5. The CDR3 length is 16 residues. Germline V gene data show CDR1 as MNHNS and CDR2 as SASEGT. The CDR3 region is CASSDGLAVPQETQYF. Written as DNA, the CDR3 is TGTGCCAGCAGTGACGGACTAGCGGTACCCCAAGAGACCCAGTACTTC.

The J gene is TRBJ2-5, the V gene TRBV11-2; D is possibly TRBD2 (5 bases). V lost 1 base and J 4 bases, leaving 10 bases between the germline ends. This CDR3 is built from 14 residues. CDR1 is SGHAT and CDR2 is FQNNGV in the germline V gene. This chain's CDR3 is CASSLALAGETQYF. In DNA, the CDR3 is TGTGCCAGCAGCTTAGCATTGGCGGGAGAGACCCAGTACTTC.

CDR3 DNA sequence: TGTGCCAGCAGTGAAAGGGTAGCGGGATCATACGAGCAGTACTTC. Translation gives CASSERVAGSYEQYF. The V and J genes are TRBV6-1 and TRBJ2-7, with TRBD2 identical over 8 bases. The CDR3 length is 15 residues. The V and J ends lost 2 bases and 4 bases, in that order; junction bases with no gene match: 7. Germline assignment: CDR1 MNHNS and CDR2 SASEGT.

This chain connects TRBV7-9 to TRBJ1-1; D perhaps matches TRBD1 (6 bases). The CDR3 sequence is 14 residues long. Germline lookup yields CDR1 SEHNR and CDR2 FQNEAQ (reference sequence). Trimming shortened V by 7 bases and J by 4 bases, and 16 bases separated the two germline ends. The CDR3 loop reads CASTLGGGGTEAFF. The CDR3 DNA reads as TGTGCCAGCACCTTGGGGGGAGGGGGCACTGAAGCTTTCTTT. Using reference TRBV7-9 and TRBJ1-1 for the parts outside the CDR3, the full variable domain is DTGVSQNPRHKITKRGQNVTFRCDPISEHNRLYWYRQTLGQGPEFLTYFQNEAQLEKSRLLSDRFSAERPKGSFSTLEIQRTEQGDSAMYLCASTLGGGGTEAFFGQGTRLTVV.

The chain links TRBV6-5 to TRBJ1-2; TRBD1 matches at 8 bases. V lost 4 bases and J lost 7; bases outside the gene matches: 8. Per the germline V gene, CDR1 is MNHEY and CDR2 is SVGAGI. The CDR3 has 14 residues. CDR3 residues: CASSLQGAQSGYTF. The DNA of the CDR3 is TGTGCCAGCAGTTTGCAGGGGGCGCAGAGTGGCTACACCTTC.